This T cell receptor (beta chain) is from a study of technical replicates of blood from a few donors. Here immunoSEQ multiplex PCR was the method, and the copy in TCRdb shows in-frame clones only, minus some. Of 55,000 to 75,000 clones detected, just under 95% appear once; the ten largest clones hold 2.5% to 3.5%. The germline V gene encodes CDR1 MNHNS and CDR2 SASEGT. V dropped 5 bases and J dropped 5; count of bases not matched to a gene: 5. The CDR3 is 13 amino acids. This clonotype was obtained from a human donor in good health. Some clones in this sample may be carry-over from other donors' samples. Sequenced: PBMCs. The chain employs TRBV6-1 and TRBJ2-7; 8 bases fit TRBD1. The CDR3 is CASSQGQGHEQYF. CDR3 nucleotide sequence: TGTGCCAGCAGTCAAGGACAGGGCCACGAGCAGTACTTC.